This T cell receptor beta chain was sequenced in a study of blood T cell repertoires in COVID-19. Study information: The United States, Italy and Spain supplied acute and convalescent COVID-19 samples. T cells, B-cell-depleted T cells, or PBMCs supplied cDNA or gDNA.

As originally analysed: It was from reference gene primer amplification that nucleated cell counts were estimated. Only in-frame clones appear in the TCRdb table, and some are missing; sequencing was by immunoSEQ multiplex PCR. That table supplies the V and J calls and clone size; D and trimming were determined from the DNA. The sample contains 29,000 or so clones, roughly nine tenths of which appear only once. This clone is a singleton in its sample. V lost 3 bases to trimming and J lost 5 bases, with 12 bases between them. Germline-derived CDR1 and CDR2 are SGHTA and FQGNSA. The CDR3 sequence is 14 residues long.

Source material: peripheral blood. This rearrangement joins TRBV7-2 to TRBJ2-3; D unclear. The sequence was obtained from a human donor in a cohort sampled during active COVID-19. The CDR3 protein is CASSFFPLGDTQYF. CDR3 DNA sequence: TGTGCCAGCAGCTTCTTTCCCCTCGGAGATACGCAGTATTTT.